This entry lists 20 T cell receptor beta chains sequenced from one sample in a study of shared clonotypes between healthy human individuals. Repertoires were generated with immunoSEQ multiplex PCR, while TCRdb's copy carries only in-frame clones and drops some. The sample carries over 850,000 clones, approximately 80% recorded once. Specimen: memory CD4+ T cells from PBMCs. The subset here: CD45RA-negative fraction. The receptor set was obtained from a man between 18 and 29 years old in good health. Some clones in this sample may be carry-over from other donors' samples.

The chain carries TRBV28 and TRBJ1-2; 7 bases line up with TRBD1. Trimming cost V 3 bases and J 4 bases; bases outside gene matches: 5. The length of the CDR3 is 14 residues. Germline CDR1 MDHEN, CDR2 SYDVKM. The CDR3 DNA follows: TGTGCCAGCAGTTTGGGACAGCAACTCTATGGCTACACCTTC. Amino acids: CASSLGQQLYGYTF.

Ten or more counts support this clone. The chain is built from TRBV2 and TRBJ2-7; 10 nucleotides line up with TRBD1. In germline, CDR1 is SNHLY, CDR2 FYNNEI. The CDR3 extends over 13 amino acids. Trimming removed 11 bases from V and 3 bases from J; junction bases left unmatched: 7. Here the CDR3 DNA reads TGTGCCTCCTTGGGGACAGGGGACTACGAGCAGTACTTC. Amino acid sequence: CASLGTGDYEQYF.

CDR3 bases: TGCGCCAGCAGCCAAGAGGGGAGTCGGTCGATAGATACGCAGTATTTT. The encoded protein is CASSQEGSRSIDTQYF. The V call is TRBV4-3, the J call TRBJ2-3, with a tentative D call TRBD2 (5 bases). Germline CDR1 reads LGHNA; CDR2 reads YSLEER. V lost 0 bases to trimming and J lost 5 bases, with 15 bases between them. The CDR3 contains 16 residues.

For the CDR3, the DNA is TGCAGCGTTGAGGGGACTAGCGGGAGTCGGCACAATGAGCAGTTCTTC. This sequence encodes CSVEGTSGSRHNEQFF. The chain has TRBV29-1 and TRBJ2-1; TRBD2 matches 14 bases. The CDR3 length is 16 residues. The V and J ends lost 3 bases and 5 bases, in that order; junction bases with no gene match: 6. CDR1 is SQVTM, CDR2 ANQGSEA, per germline.

The chain links TRBV11-2 to TRBJ2-7; D is undetermined. This CDR3 contains 12 residues. The germline CDR1 and CDR2 sequences are SGHAT and FQNNGV. V lost 2 bases to trimming and J lost 4 bases, with 6 bases between them. The CDR3 region is CASSLLGYEQYF. In nucleotides, the CDR3 is TGTGCCAGCAGCTTATTGGGGTACGAGCAGTACTTC.

The J gene is TRBJ2-7, the V gene TRBV18, with D possibly being TRBD1 (7 bases). Germline V gene lookup returns CDR1 KGHSH and CDR2 LQKENI. The CDR3 has 15 residues. V dropped 0 bases and J dropped 3 bases, with 12 bases sitting between them. CDR3 nucleotides: TGTGCCAGCTCACCACCGGCAGGGGGAGGCTACGAGCAGTACTTC. Translation: CASSPPAGGGYEQYF.

V gene TRBV11-1 combines with J gene TRBJ2-7; D gene uncertain. The germline V gene has CDR1 SGHAT and CDR2 FQDESV (reference sequence). V lost 5 bases to trimming and J lost 5 bases, with 19 bases between them. CDR3 length equals 15 residues. The CDR3 nucleotides read TGTGCCAGCAGCGCCAGACCGGGCCTTAGGGACGAGCAGTACTTC. Amino acid sequence: CASSARPGLRDEQYF.

On this clone itself: This may arise from a read error, as a much more abundant clone is one base away. CDR3: CASSLGLADSYEQYF. CDR3 nucleotide sequence: TGTGCCAGCAGCTTAGGACTAGCGGACTCCTACGAGCAGTACTTC. J is TRBJ2-7 and V is TRBV5-6, with 10 nucleotides matching TRBD2. The CDR3 loop spans 15 amino acids. Per the germline V gene, CDR1 is SGHDT and CDR2 is YYEEEE. V gave up 2 bases and J gave up 0 bases; unmatched junction bases: 2.

V is TRBV18 and J is TRBJ2-7, with TRBD1 matching over 8 bases. J was trimmed by 4 bases and V by 3 bases; bases with no gene match: 11. The CDR3 loop spans 16 amino acids. The germline CDR1 and CDR2 sequences are KGHSH and LQKENI. The CDR3 DNA reads TGTGCCAGCTCACCCACCCTAGGACAGGGAATGTACGAGCAGTACTTC. Protein: CASSPTLGQGMYEQYF. The whole variable domain, remainder taken from reference TRBV18 and TRBJ2-7, is NAGVMQNPRHLVRRRGQEARLRCSPMKGHSHVYWYRQLPEEGLKFMVYLQKENIIDESGMPKERFSAEFPKEGPSILRIQQVVRGDSAAYFCASSPTLGQGMYEQYFGPGTRLTVT.

This clone was counted ten times or more. The same CDR3 is also encoded by other DNA sequences in this sample. This chain joins TRBV27 and TRBJ2-3; D is unclear. The CDR3 totals 13 residues. V was trimmed by 7 bases and J by 6 bases, leaving 14 bases between them. Germline loops: CDR1 MNHEY, CDR2 SMNVEV (reference sequence). The CDR3 here is CASTRSHGDTQYF. The CDR3 DNA follows: TGTGCCAGCACAAGGTCCCACGGTGATACGCAGTATTTT.

The genes are TRBV7-2 and TRBJ2-2; D not certain. The CDR3 extends over 14 amino acids. The germline V and J ends were trimmed by 2 bases and 5 bases, with 9 bases remaining between them. The germline V gene encodes CDR1 SGHTA and CDR2 FQGNSA. The CDR3 spells CASSLLFETGELFF. In DNA, the CDR3 is TGTGCCAGCAGCTTACTGTTCGAAACCGGGGAGCTGTTTTTT.

In this sample, this clone turned up a few times. This rearrangement joins TRBV28 to TRBJ1-1, with 7 bases lining up with TRBD1. Germline CDR1 and CDR2: MDHEN and SYDVKM. This CDR3 is 17 amino acids long. V gave up 2 bases and J gave up 0 bases; unmatched junction bases: 9. CDR3 loop: CASSLAGTATMNTEAFF. The CDR3 nucleotides are TGTGCCAGCAGTTTAGCCGGGACAGCTACCATGAACACTGAAGCTTTCTTT.

The J gene is TRBJ1-5, the V gene TRBV6-5, with D possibly matching TRBD1 (5 bases). The CDR3 runs to 15 residues. CDR1 and CDR2 (germline): MNHEY, SVGAGI. The V gene lost 6 bases and the J gene lost 4 bases, with 16 bases spanning the gap. CDR3 sequence: CASRVLGEANQPQHF. CDR3 nucleotides: TGTGCCAGCAGAGTACTGGGGGAGGCAAATCAGCCCCAGCATTTT.

V and J are TRBV28 and TRBJ1-4, with a tentative D call TRBD1 (5 bases). The V end lost 4 bases, the J end lost 3 bases, and 15 bases lay between the germline ends. The CDR3 runs to 16 residues. The germline V gene encodes CDR1 MDHEN and CDR2 SYDVKM. CDR3 region: CASSSRARAANEKLFF. CDR3 DNA sequence: TGTGCCAGCAGTTCCAGGGCCAGGGCGGCTAATGAAAAACTGTTTTTT. The variable domain in full, with the rest retrieved from reference TRBV28 and TRBJ1-4, is DVKVTQSSRYLVKRTGEKVFLECVQDMDHENMFWYRQDPGLGLRLIYFSYDVKMKEKGDIPEGYSVSREKKERFSLILESASTNQTSMYLCASSSRARAANEKLFFGSGTQLSVL.

The chain carries TRBV7-9 and TRBJ2-7; D perhaps matches TRBD2 (6 bases). V was pared by 2 bases and J by 0 bases, with 11 bases between. CDR3 size: 15 residues. Germline lookup yields CDR1 SEHNR and CDR2 FQNEAQ (reference sequence). The CDR3 sequence is CASSLIAVSSYEQYF. CDR3 bases: TGTGCCAGCAGCTTAATAGCGGTGAGCTCCTACGAGCAGTACTTC.

V and J are TRBV9 and TRBJ2-5, with D possibly matching TRBD2 (6 bases). CDR1 SGDLS and CDR2 YYNGEE come from the germline V gene. The ends were cut back, 3 bases at V and 4 bases at J, with 13 bases in the middle. The CDR3 runs 14 residues. As DNA, the CDR3 is TGTGCCAGCAGCGACCCCCGGGGAGGAGAGACCCAGTACTTC. Amino acid sequence: CASSDPRGGETQYF. The full variable domain, with the rest looked up from reference TRBV9 and TRBJ2-5, is DSGVTQTPKHLITATGQRVTLRCSPRSGDLSVYWYQQSLDQGLQFLIQYYNGEERAKGNILERFSAQQFPDLHSELNLSSLELGDSALYFCASSDPRGGETQYFGPGTRLLVL.

The genes are TRBV10-1 and TRBJ1-1; perhaps TRBD1 as D (6 bases). Trimming pared 2 bases from V and 1 base from J, leaving 14 bases between. The CDR3 sequence is 16 residues long. Per the germline V gene, CDR1 is WNHNN and CDR2 is SYGVQD (reference sequence). The CDR3 DNA sequence: TGCGCCAGCAGTGAGAAGGGGGGAATAAGGAACACTGAAGCTTTCTTT. Translation: CASSEKGGIRNTEAFF.

This clone showed up just once. In DNA, the CDR3 is TGTGCCAGCAGGGCCGCCGGGACTAGCGTCAATGAGCAGTTCTTC. Translating it yields CASRAAGTSVNEQFF. This rearrangement joins TRBV28 to TRBJ2-1; the match to TRBD2 covers 10 bases. With V trimmed by 6 bases and J by 6 bases, 8 bases remained unmatched. The germline gives CDR1 MDHEN, CDR2 SYDVKM. CDR3 size: 15 residues.

The genes are TRBV9 and TRBJ1-2; TRBD1 agrees at 10 bases. Per the germline V gene, CDR1 is SGDLS and CDR2 is YYNGEE. Trimming at V came to 4 bases and at J to 6 bases, leaving 3 bases not matched to a gene. This CDR3 comprises 13 residues. The CDR3 reads CASSSGTGDGYTF. The CDR3 DNA reads as TGTGCCAGCAGCTCCGGGACAGGGGATGGCTACACCTTC.

The V and J genes are TRBV4-2 and TRBJ1-4; possibly TRBD1 for D (6 bases). Trimming left V 1 base short and J 7 bases short, with 16 bases between. The length of the CDR3 is 16 residues. The germline gives CDR1 LGHNA, CDR2 YNFKEQ. CDR3 region: CASSQVGAGGGEKLFF. The DNA for the CDR3 is TGTGCCAGCAGCCAAGTGGGCGCCGGGGGCGGTGAAAAACTGTTTTTT.